This T cell receptor beta chain was captured in a study of T-cell reconstitution after alpha-beta-depleted transplantation in children. Findings and limits, study-wide: High day-60 TCRbeta diversity in some patients came from surviving recipient T cells and thymic progenitors. Expanded graft clones numbering several hundred reportedly gave rise to alpha-beta T cells about two months after transplant. Newly produced T cells mostly provided counts and TCRbeta diversity after one year, as hyperexpanded clones declined.

This sample's TCRbeta library carried unique molecular identifier barcodes. MiXCR, run by TCRdb on the PCR reads, gives a single entry per CDR3 protein. The sample lists 250,000 to 300,000 distinct CDR3 sequences; over 9% were seen once. The CDR3 consists of 14 residues. Germline values: CDR1 SGDLS, CDR2 YYNGEE. V gave up 0 bases and J gave up 10 bases, with 14 bases separating them. This clonotype was seen many times. Its antigen is as yet unknown. The specimen comprised PBMCs, sampled before TCRalphabeta/CD19-depleted stem cell transplant. The source of this sequence is a boy under three years old with acute myeloid leukemia, due to receive a stem cell transplant. The chain joins TRBV9 to TRBJ2-1; D remains ambiguous. The CDR3 protein is CASSVVVRSGEQFF. The CDR3 coding sequence is TGTGCCAGCAGCGTAGTGGTTAGATCCGGCGAGCAGTTCTTC. Filled out from reference TRBV9 and TRBJ2-1, the complete variable domain reads DSGVTQTPKHLITATGQRVTLRCSPRSGDLSVYWYQQSLDQGLQFLIQYYNGEERAKGNILERFSAQQFPDLHSELNLSSLELGDSALYFCASSVVVRSGEQFFGPGTRLTVL.